The 9 T cell receptor beta chains below all came from one sample that was sequenced in a study of cytomegalovirus exposure and HLA in healthy donors. The method was immunoSEQ multiplex PCR; TCRdb's version includes in-frame clones alone and lacks a portion of them. The profile shows about 150,000 clones, roughly 90% of them singletons. The sequencing input was PBMCs. These receptor sequences come from a man younger than 30 in good health and CMV-seropositive.

In nucleotides, the CDR3 is TGTGCCACCTCAGGACAGTATAGCAATCAGCCCCAGCATTTT. Translation: CATSGQYSNQPQHF. The V and J genes are TRBV15 and TRBJ1-5; D perhaps matches TRBD1 (6 bases). CDR1 is LNHNV, CDR2 YYDKDF, per germline (reference sequence). CDR3 size: 14 residues. Deletions cut 8 bases from V and 0 bases from J, with 11 bases between.

The chain employs TRBV5-7 and TRBJ1-5; D is unclear. TRBV5-7 is an ORF, and what it does is uncertain. The length of the CDR3 is 15 residues. V was cut by 4 bases and J by 1 base, with 12 bases left in between. The chain's CDR3 is CASSRGLSSNQPQHF. DNA of the CDR3: TGTGCCAGCAGCCGAGGTCTAAGCAGCAATCAGCCCCAGCATTTT.

V is TRBV11-2 and J is TRBJ2-2; D gene unclear. V shed 2 bases and J shed 0 bases, with 13 bases lying between them. The CDR3 contains 17 residues. Germline CDR1 reads SGHAT; CDR2 reads FQNNGV. The CDR3 spells CASSLRGSRSNTGELFF. CDR3 DNA sequence: TGTGCCAGCAGCTTAAGAGGTAGTAGATCGAACACCGGGGAGCTGTTTTTT.

The V and J genes are TRBV6-5 and TRBJ2-7, with TRBD1 matching over 8 bases. The CDR3 runs to 16 residues. Trimming took 0 bases from V and 2 from J; bases not matched to a gene: 6. Per the germline V gene, CDR1 is MNHEY and CDR2 is SVGAGI. The CDR3 spells CASSYSERTGPYEQYF. Written as DNA, the CDR3 is TGTGCCAGCAGTTACTCGGAACGGACAGGGCCCTACGAGCAGTACTTC.

V is TRBV11-2 and J is TRBJ2-7; D not resolved. Germline V gene data show CDR1 as SGHAT and CDR2 as FQNNGV. This CDR3 is built from 12 residues. V lost 5 bases, J lost 2 bases, and 7 bases lay in between. CDR3 sequence reads: CASSHQTYEQYF. CDR3 DNA sequence: TGTGCCAGCAGCCATCAAACCTACGAGCAGTACTTC.

This chain connects TRBV5-4 to TRBJ2-3; tentatively, D is TRBD1 (6 bases). V was trimmed by 5 bases and J by 3 bases, leaving 16 bases between them. CDR1 SGHNT and CDR2 YYREEE come from the germline V gene (reference sequence). The CDR3 length is 15 residues. CDR3 protein: CASRLLQGPTDTQYF. The DNA for the CDR3 is TGTGCCAGCAGACTTCTACAGGGACCAACAGATACGCAGTATTTT.

This chain connects TRBV7-3 to TRBJ2-1, with TRBD2 matching 12 bases. The V gene end was trimmed by 5 bases and the J gene end by 6 bases; junction bases not matched to a gene: 2. Germline CDR1 and CDR2: SGHTA and FQGTGA. The CDR3 is 14 amino acids. The CDR3 DNA follows: TGTGCCAGCAGCCTAGCGGGGGGGAGCAATGAGCAGTTCTTC. Its protein is CASSLAGGSNEQFF.

The DNA of the CDR3 is TGCAGCGTTGGTTCTCTGGGGGGAGACAGGGGGAACACTGAAGCTTTCTTT. As protein: CSVGSLGGDRGNTEAFF. V and J are TRBV29-1 and TRBJ1-1; 8 bases map to TRBD1. V lost 4 bases, J lost 1 base, and 14 bases stayed unmatched. CDR1 SQVTM and CDR2 ANQGSEA come from the germline V gene. The CDR3 contains 17 residues.

The V gene is TRBV29-1, the J gene TRBJ1-2, with 7 bases aligning to TRBD1. The germline gives CDR1 SQVTM, CDR2 ANQGSEA. The CDR3 sequence is 12 residues long. V was pared by 7 bases and J by 4 bases, with 6 bases of the junction left unmatched. The CDR3 nucleotides read TGCAGCGCCCTACAGGGGAGCTATGGCTACACCTTC. Protein product: CSALQGSYGYTF.